This TCR beta chain was profiled in a study of CXCR3-negative and CXCR3-positive naive CD8 T cells (dated by TCRdb to about 2019). For the wider study: In total, 130 million to 150 million TRB reads were obtained, which works out to roughly 1.5 +/- 0.3 million reads per library. TRBV-TRBJ cluster analysis included naive subsets from five or six donors and memory cells from 3 donors. Diversity and physicochemical repertoire analyses were performed on 11 donors pooled from two independent experiments.

Remarks on this clonotype: There is no known antigen for this receptor.

This sample was sequenced with a NextSeq 550. The Human TCR Profiling Kit (MiLaboratory) was used to make UMI-labeled 5' RACE TRB cDNA libraries. The full amount of extracted RNA was used for cDNA synthesis, and the full amount of resulting cDNA was used for PCR amplification. The libraries were made side by side, with each library going through the same number of PCR cycles. On the authors' methods: MIGEC and MiXCR extracted about 48,000 +/- 9,800 unique UMI-labeled TRB cDNA molecules per library, requiring at least two reads per UMI. On average, approximately 40,000 +/- 10,000 functional in-frame TRB CDR3 nucleotide clonotypes lacking stop codons were found per library. After downsampling to 5000 UMI-labeled TRB molecules per sample, diversity metrics, including normalized Shannon-Wiener and Chao1, were computed in VDJtools. VDJtools was used to calculate clonotype-size-weighted physicochemical properties of the central five CDR3 residues, namely interaction energy, strength, volume and Kidera factor 4. With the reads reprocessed by TCRdb, a single entry stands for each CDR3 protein sequence and no DNA is reported. Here the V and J calls rest on TCRdb's processing, not on the authors' analysis. The table for this sample lists 75,000 to 100,000 distinct CDR3 sequences. The ten largest clones capture more than 1.5% of the sample.

General findings and caveats noted by the study authors: Similar TRBV-TRBJ usage was shown by naive CXCR3-negative and CXCR3-positive cells from the same donor, whereas distinct patterns were shown by memory cells. Freshly isolated PBMCs were used for most assays because CXCR3 expression went down partially after cryopreservation. Comparably high repertoire diversity was found in both naive subsets, whereas much lower repertoire diversity was found in memory CD8+ T cells. Surface CD5, linked to self-reactivity in mice, was comparable between naive subsets; TCR interaction strength was therefore also inferred from TRB CDR3 physicochemical properties. Compared with CXCR3-negative naive cells, CXCR3-positive naive cells had TRB CDR3s with higher hydrophobicity (lower Kidera factor 4), lower energy, and higher strength and volume indices.

The germline V gene encodes CDR1 SEHNR and CDR2 FQNEAQ (reference sequence). The CDR3 numbers 17 residues from cysteine through phenylalanine. DNA was not recorded. For every CD8+ T cell subset, hundreds of thousands of cells were flow-sorted straight into RLT lysis buffer, and each subset was sorted in triplicate. Naive CD8+ T cells were defined stringently as CD45RO-CCR7+CD27+CD95- to exclude memory contaminants. Standard density gradient centrifugation was used to isolate peripheral blood mononuclear cells from buffy coats. Naive CXCR3-negative and CXCR3-positive CD8+ T cells were flow-sorted on a FACSAria III. Total RNA was extracted from sorted cells using an RNeasy Mini Kit.

The clonotype was recovered from a human donor in good health. Some clones in this sample may be carry-over from other donors' samples. The sequenced material came from naive CXCR3- CD8+ T cells from blood. The cell subset or site label of this sample denotes: CD45RO-CCR7+CD27+CD95- naive CD8+ T cells lacking CXCR3 (TNR3-). The sequence links TRBV7-9 to TRBJ2-2; as DNA is missing, the TRBD1 call by TCRdb cannot be tested. CDR3 region: CASSPKGEGRNTGELFF. Reference TRBV7-9 and TRBJ2-2 proteins supply the regions before and after the CDR3; the full variable domain is: DTGVSQNPRHKITKRGQNVTFRCDPISEHNRLYWYRQTLGQGPEFLTYFQNEAQLEKSRLLSDRFSAERPKGSFSTLEIQRTEQGDSAMYLCASSPKGEGRNTGELFFGEGSRLTVL.